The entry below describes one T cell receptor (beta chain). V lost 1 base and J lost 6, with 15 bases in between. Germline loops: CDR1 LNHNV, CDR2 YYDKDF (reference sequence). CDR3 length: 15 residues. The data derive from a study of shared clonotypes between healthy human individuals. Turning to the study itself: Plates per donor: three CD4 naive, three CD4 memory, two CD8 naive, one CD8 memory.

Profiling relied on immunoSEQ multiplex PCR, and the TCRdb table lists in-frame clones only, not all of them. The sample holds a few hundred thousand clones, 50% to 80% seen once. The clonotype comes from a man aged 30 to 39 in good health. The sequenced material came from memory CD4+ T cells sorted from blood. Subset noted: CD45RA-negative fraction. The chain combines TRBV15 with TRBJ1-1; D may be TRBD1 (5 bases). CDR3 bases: TGTGCCACCAGCAGAGTCACGGGGCGCGGGCCTGAAGCTTTCTTT. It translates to CATSRVTGRGPEAFF. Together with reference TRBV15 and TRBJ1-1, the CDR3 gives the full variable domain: DAMVIQNPRYQVTQFGKPVTLSCSQTLNHNVMYWYQQKSSQAPKLLFHYYDKDFNNEADTPDNFQSRRPNTSFCFLDIRSPGLGDTAMYLCATSRVTGRGPEAFFGQGTRLTVV.